This is a list of T cell receptor beta chains from one sample in a study of neoadjuvant anti-PD-1 for oral cavity cancer. Assay used: immunoSEQ multiplex PCR; TCRdb lists only in-frame clones, some missing. The sample carries about 23,000 clones, 27% recorded once. The specimen was tumor tissue, collected after nivolumab (anti-PD-1) treatment. These receptors were obtained from a person between 35 and 79 years old with oral cavity squamous cell carcinoma. The CDR3 runs from the conserved cysteine through the conserved F or W. The D gene is left open where the match is weak. Part of the rows lack a size; the others show once, few, many or a class for expanded clones.

V	D	J	size	DNA	CDR3
TRBV7-8	NA	TRBJ1-3	NA	TGTGCCAGCAGCTGGGCCCAGGCTACCTCTGGAAACACCATATATTTT	CASSWAQATSGNTIYF
TRBV6-6	NA	TRBJ1-5	NA	TGTGCCAGCAGTTACGGGGGTTACAATCAGCCCCAGCATTTT	CASSYGGYNQPQHF
TRBV7-6	TRBD1	TRBJ1-2	NA	TGTGCCAGCAGCTCGGGACAGCGCCATGGCTACACCTTC	CASSSGQRHGYTF
TRBV6-6	NA	TRBJ2-1	few	TGTGCCAGCAGTTCCGCGTACAATGAGCAGTTCTTC	CASSSAYNEQFF
TRBV28	TRBD1	TRBJ1-4	few	TGTGCCAGCAGTTCAGTCCCGGGACAGGGGGGGAAACTGTTTTTT	CASSSVPGQGGKLFF
TRBV29-1	NA	TRBJ2-6	few	TGCAGCGTTTGGGGATCCGGGGCCAACGTCCTGACTTTC	CSVWGSGANVLTF
TRBV6-4	TRBD1	TRBJ1-2	NA	TGTGCCATCTGGGAGGAGGGACAGGGCGCCTATGGCTACACCTTC	CAIWEEGQGAYGYTF
TRBV18	NA	TRBJ2-3	NA	TGTGCCAGCTCACCATCGGCCCAGGGCACAGATACGCAGTATTTT	CASSPSAQGTDTQYF
TRBV9	TRBD2	TRBJ2-7	many	TGTGCCAGCAGCGTAAGTCCGGGAGGAATCTACGAGCAGTACTTC	CASSVSPGGIYEQYF
TRBV10-3	TRBD2	TRBJ2-1	NA	TGTGCCATCAGTGAGATCCTAGCGGATTACAATGAGCAGTTCTTC	CAISEILADYNEQFF
TRBV28	NA	TRBJ2-1	few	TGTGCCAGCAGTCGCCTGACCGTCACTCGCGCCAGGGTGGATGAGCAGTTCTTC	CASSRLTVTRARVDEQFF
TRBV7-6	TRBD1	TRBJ2-1	NA	TGTGCCAGCAGCCAGACAGGGGTCGGCAATGAGCAGTTCTTC	CASSQTGVGNEQFF
TRBV6-5	NA	TRBJ1-4	NA	TGTGCCAGCAGTTACTCTGGCAGGGGTGATGAAAAACTGTTTTTT	CASSYSGRGDEKLFF
TRBV14	NA	TRBJ1-2	NA	TGTGCCAGCAGCCATCTAGGGGCATCATATGGCTACACCTTC	CASSHLGASYGYTF
TRBV5-1	NA	TRBJ1-1	few	TGCGCCAGCAGCCGTACAGGGGAAGCTTTCTTT	CASSRTGEAFF
TRBV28	NA	TRBJ2-7	once	TGTGCCAGCAGTTTAGAGTCTTCCTACGAGCAGTACTTC	CASSLESSYEQYF
TRBV2	NA	TRBJ1-5	medium-sized	TGTGCCAGCAGTGAACCGGCGGGTAGCAATCAGCCCCAGCATTTT	CASSEPAGSNQPQHF
TRBV5-1	NA	TRBJ2-7	NA	TGCGCCAGCAGCCACGAGCGCGGCACCTACGAGCAGTACTTC	CASSHERGTYEQYF
TRBV7-3	NA	TRBJ2-3	NA	TGTGCCAGCAGCGCTACAGGGCGAGATACGCAGTATTTT	CASSATGRDTQYF
TRBV6-1	NA	TRBJ2-7	NA	TGTGCCAGCCGACACCTGACCCCCAACGAGCAGTACTTC	CASRHLTPNEQYF
TRBV28	NA	TRBJ2-7	few	TGTGCCAGCAGTAGACTGACAGGGCGGGATTGGTGTGAGCAGTACTTC	CASSRLTGRDWCEQYF
TRBV10-1	NA	TRBJ2-1	few	TGCGCCAGCAGTGACAGCTACAATGAGCAGTTCTTC	CASSDSYNEQFF
TRBV4-2	NA	TRBJ1-2	medium-sized	TGTGCCAGCAGCCAAGGACAGTCGGCTGGCTACACCTTC	CASSQGQSAGYTF
TRBV5-4	NA	TRBJ2-1	NA	TGTGCCAGCGACGGGGGCTCCTACAATGAGCAGTTCTTC	CASDGGSYNEQFF
TRBV21-1	NA	TRBJ1-5	few	TGTGCCAGCAGCTTAGCGAGGGACAGGGTGAATTGCAATCAGCCCCAGCATTTT	CASSLARDRVNCNQPQHF
TRBV20-1	NA	TRBJ1-5	NA	TGCAGTGCTAGTTTTAGGACCTCCCAGCATTTT	CSASFRTSQHF
TRBV30	NA	TRBJ2-3	few	TGTGCCTGGAGTTACCCCCACTCTAGGGATACGCAGTATTTT	CAWSYPHSRDTQYF
TRBV4-1	NA	TRBJ1-2	many	TGCGCCAGCAGCCAAGAATGGGGGTCTTATGGCTACACCTTC	CASSQEWGSYGYTF